What follows describes a single T cell receptor beta chain. Authors' processing steps: Researchers report that nucleated cell counts were estimated from reference gene primer amplification. Method: immunoSEQ multiplex PCR; TCRdb's copy keeps in-frame clones and lacks some. V, J and clone size were drawn from that table, and D and trimming were deduced from the DNA. The data contain 250,000 to 300,000 clones, roughly 86% of them seen just once; the ten biggest clones take up about 10%. Enrolled during active infection, Seattle patients were then followed longitudinally. This sample was included in a study of blood T cell repertoires in COVID-19. As for the study in general: Samples came from the United States, Italy and Spain, spanning acute and convalescent COVID-19. The cDNA or gDNA used as material had been derived from T cells, B-cell-depleted T cells, or PBMCs.

The source is a woman aged 25 to 39 with COVID-19, enrolled during active disease. The sample consisted of peripheral blood.

CDR3 in DNA: TGTGCCAGCAGTCCGGCAGGGTATGAGCAGTTCTTC. Amino acids: CASSPAGYEQFF. The rearrangement uses TRBV6-6 and TRBJ2-1, with D perhaps matching TRBD1 (5 bases). This CDR3 has 12 residues. Per the germline V gene, CDR1 is MNHNY and CDR2 is SVGAGI (reference sequence). Trimming left V 5 bases short and J 8 bases short, with 10 bases between.